Listed here are 13 T cell receptor beta chains from one sample, sequenced in a study of T cell repertoires in cytomegalovirus infection. Antigens for these TCRs are unknown. MiXCR was run by TCRdb on the reads, yielding one entry per CDR3 protein. The sample shows 830,000 or so distinct CDR3 sequences, approximately 30% of them seen only once. The source material was cultured CD8+ T cells from PBMCs, sampled from culture after CMV antigen stimulation. These receptors were obtained from a human donor in good health (CMV status not recorded). Some clones in this sample may be carry-over from other donors' samples.

The rearrangement uses TRBV5-6 and TRBJ2-3; 15 bases agree with TRBD2. The CDR3 loop spans 17 amino acids. V shed 7 bases and J 4 bases; nucleotides not matched to a gene: 10. CDR1 is SGHDT and CDR2 is YYEEEE in the germline V gene. This CDR3 is CASLGTSGGQFPDTQYF. CDR3 in DNA: TGTGCCAGCCTTGGGACTAGCGGGGGGCAGTTTCCAGATACGCAGTATTTT.

The chain employs TRBV11-2 and TRBJ2-7; tentative D call: TRBD2 (6 bases). The CDR3 is 14 residues long. CDR1 SGHAT and CDR2 FQNNGV come from the germline V gene. This CDR3 is CVSSLASRGFEQYV. The DNA for the CDR3 is TGTGTCAGCAGCTTAGCGTCGCGGGGCTTCGAGCAGTACGTC.

This clonotype appeared a single time. Here the CDR3 reads CASIVSGVRETQYF. The CDR3 DNA follows: TGTGCCAGCATCGTTAGCGGGGTGAGAGAGACCCAGTACTTC. This rearrangement joins TRBV7-6 to TRBJ2-5; 8 positions agree with TRBD2. This CDR3 comprises 14 residues. The V gene end was trimmed by 7 bases and the J gene end by 4 bases; junction bases not matched to a gene: 8. Germline loops: CDR1 SGHVS, CDR2 FNYEAQ.

This clonotype was detected ten times or more. The gene calls are TRBV11-1 and TRBJ2-5; 14 nucleotides match TRBD2. This CDR3 has 17 amino acids. V lost 5 bases, J lost 2 bases, and 7 bases stayed unmatched. Germline V gene data show CDR1 as SGHAT and CDR2 as FQDESV (reference sequence). The CDR3 loop is CASSQRTSGGLQETQYF. The CDR3 region has the DNA TGTGCCAGCAGCCAACGGACTAGCGGGGGGCTACAAGAGACCCAGTACTTC.

The chain recombines TRBV12-3 or TRBV12-4 with TRBJ2-5; 8 nucleotides match TRBD1. This CDR3 has 14 amino acids. V lost 4 bases and J lost 6; bases outside the gene matches: 7. The CDR3 nucleotides are TGTGCCAGCAGTTCGACAGGGGATGGAAAGACCCAGTACTTC. Amino acids: CASSSTGDGKTQYF.

This chain joins TRBV5-6 and TRBJ2-2, with 8 bases aligning to TRBD2. Germline V gene lookup returns CDR1 SGHDT and CDR2 YYEEEE. The CDR3 runs 17 residues. Trimming removed 4 bases from V and 9 bases from J; junction bases left unmatched: 17. CDR3 sequence (DNA): TGTGCCAGCAGCCAGGGACTAGTGGGGGGGCGATTCCGGGAGCTGTTTTTT. This sequence encodes CASSQGLVGGRFRELFF.

This clonotype showed up just a few times. The chain combines TRBV27 with TRBJ2-3; a weak D match, TRBD1 (6 bases). V was trimmed by 9 bases and J by 2 bases, leaving 27 bases between them. This CDR3 is built from 18 residues. Germline lookup yields CDR1 MNHEY and CDR2 SMNVEV (reference sequence). The chain's CDR3 is CASSLGPGTSYFTDTQYF. Written as DNA, the CDR3 is TGTGCCAGTAGCCTTGGGCCCGGGACATCTTATTTCACAGATACGCAGTATTTT.

CDR3 residues: CASSPGDGSPLHF. CDR3 coding DNA: TGTGCCAGCAGCCCAGGGGACGGTTCACCCCTCCACTTT. This chain connects TRBV7-6 to TRBJ1-6, with D possibly being TRBD1 (6 bases). Germline V gene lookup returns CDR1 SGHVS and CDR2 FNYEAQ. This CDR3 is built from 13 residues. V lost 5 bases and J 9 bases, leaving 11 bases between the germline ends.

This clonotype was observed a few times. The V gene is TRBV19, the J gene TRBJ2-4, with D maybe TRBD1 (6 bases). The CDR3 extends over 15 amino acids. V lost 4 bases to trimming and J lost 4 bases, with 14 bases between them. The germline V gene has CDR1 LNHDA and CDR2 SQIVND (reference sequence). The CDR3 loop is CASSTSLQGKNIQYF. In DNA form, the CDR3 reads TGTGCCAGTAGTACCTCGTTACAGGGAAAAAACATTCAGTACTTC.

The sample holds a few counts of this clonotype. This chain connects TRBV20-1 to TRBJ2-2; D is tentatively TRBD1 or TRBD2 (6 bases each). Germline V gives CDR1 DFQATT, CDR2 SNEGSKA (reference sequence). Trimming took off 7 bases at V and 0 bases at J, with 12 bases between the two ends. This CDR3 comprises 14 residues. The CDR3 here is CSVKRGANTGELFF. In DNA form, the CDR3 reads TGCAGTGTCAAAAGGGGGGCGAACACCGGGGAGCTGTTTTTT.

This clonotype has a handful of counts. The chain links TRBV12-3 or TRBV12-4 to TRBJ1-4; D unclear. The CDR3 runs to 14 residues. Trimming removed 2 bases from V and 8 bases from J, with 12 bases in between. The chain's CDR3 is CASSLWARSEKLFF. Written as DNA, the CDR3 is TGTGCCAGCAGTTTATGGGCGCGGAGCGAAAAACTGTTTTTT.

The rearrangement links TRBV27 to TRBJ2-3, with D possibly matching TRBD1 (7 bases). This CDR3 spans 14 amino acids. Trimming shortened V by 7 bases and J by 2 bases, and 13 bases separated the two germline ends. The V gene's germline CDR1 is MNHEY and CDR2 SMNVEV (reference sequence). CDR3 in amino acids: CASMTGTFTDTQYF. For the CDR3, the DNA is TGTGCCAGCATGACAGGGACTTTCACAGATACGCAGTATTTT.

This chain links TRBV27 with TRBJ2-7, with a weak D call TRBD2 (7 bases). The CDR3 contains 12 residues. V was shortened by 8 bases and J by 2 bases, with 10 bases between the two germline ends. The germline V gene has CDR1 MNHEY and CDR2 SMNVEV (reference sequence). The CDR3 region is CASGGGPYEQYF. The DNA of the CDR3 is TGTGCCAGCGGGGGGGGCCCCTACGAGCAGTACTTC.